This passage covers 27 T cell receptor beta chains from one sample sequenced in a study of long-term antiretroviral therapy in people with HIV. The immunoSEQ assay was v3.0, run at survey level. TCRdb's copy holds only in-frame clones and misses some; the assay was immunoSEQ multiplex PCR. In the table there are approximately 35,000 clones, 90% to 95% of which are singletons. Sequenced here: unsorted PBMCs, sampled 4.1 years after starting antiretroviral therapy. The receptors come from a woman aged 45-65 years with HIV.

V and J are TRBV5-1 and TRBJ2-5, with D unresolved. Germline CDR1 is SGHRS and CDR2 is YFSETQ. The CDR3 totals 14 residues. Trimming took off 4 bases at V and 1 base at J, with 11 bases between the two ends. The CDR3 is CASSPTDGQETQYF. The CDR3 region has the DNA TGCGCCAGCAGCCCCACGGACGGCCAAGAGACCCAGTACTTC.

The CDR3 sequence: CASSRGAGYQPQHF. Written as DNA, the CDR3 is TGTGCCAGCAGTCGAGGCGCAGGGTATCAGCCCCAGCATTTT. The chain links TRBV28 to TRBJ1-5, with D possibly being TRBD1 (5 bases). V lost 5 bases and J lost 5, with 13 bases in between. The germline gives CDR1 MDHEN, CDR2 SYDVKM. The CDR3 is 14 residues long.

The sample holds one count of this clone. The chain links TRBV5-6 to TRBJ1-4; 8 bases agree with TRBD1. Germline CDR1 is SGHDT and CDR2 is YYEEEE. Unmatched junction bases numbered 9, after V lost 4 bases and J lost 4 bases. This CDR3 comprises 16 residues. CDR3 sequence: CASSQWDRSSNEKLFF. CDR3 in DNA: TGTGCCAGCAGCCAGTGGGACAGGAGCAGTAATGAAAAACTGTTTTTT.

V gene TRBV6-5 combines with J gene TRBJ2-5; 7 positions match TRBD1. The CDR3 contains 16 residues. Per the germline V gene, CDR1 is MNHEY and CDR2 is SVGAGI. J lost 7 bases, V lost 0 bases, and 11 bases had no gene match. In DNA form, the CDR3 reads TGTGCCAGCAGTTACTCGATAAGGGGGCCCAGGGGGACCCAGTACTTC. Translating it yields CASSYSIRGPRGTQYF.

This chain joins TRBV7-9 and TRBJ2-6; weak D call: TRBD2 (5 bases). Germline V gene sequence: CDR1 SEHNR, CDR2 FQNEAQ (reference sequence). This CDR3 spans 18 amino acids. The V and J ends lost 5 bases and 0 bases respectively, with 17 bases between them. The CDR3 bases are TGTGCCAGCAGCCATTGGACGGGGATAAGCTCTGGGGCCAACGTCCTGACTTTC. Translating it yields CASSHWTGISSGANVLTF.

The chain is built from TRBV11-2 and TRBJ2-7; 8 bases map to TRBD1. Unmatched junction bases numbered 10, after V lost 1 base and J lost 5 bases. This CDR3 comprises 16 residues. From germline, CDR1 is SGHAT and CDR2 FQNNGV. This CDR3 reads CASSLAGGKISNEQYF. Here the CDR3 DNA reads TGTGCCAGCAGCTTAGCAGGGGGCAAGATTTCCAACGAGCAGTACTTC.

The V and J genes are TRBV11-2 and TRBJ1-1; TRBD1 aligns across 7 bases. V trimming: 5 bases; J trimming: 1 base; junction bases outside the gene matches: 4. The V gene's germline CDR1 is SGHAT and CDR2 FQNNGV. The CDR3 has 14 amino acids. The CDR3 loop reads CASSIRTGNTEAFF. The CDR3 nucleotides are TGTGCCAGCAGCATAAGGACAGGGAACACTGAAGCTTTCTTT.

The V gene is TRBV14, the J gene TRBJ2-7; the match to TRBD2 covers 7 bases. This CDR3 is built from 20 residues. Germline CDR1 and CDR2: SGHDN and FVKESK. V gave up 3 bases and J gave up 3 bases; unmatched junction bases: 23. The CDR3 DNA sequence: TGTGCCAGCAGCCATATAACACGCCCTGGGGGGGGTCTCTGGAGCTACGAGCAGTACTTC. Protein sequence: CASSHITRPGGGLWSYEQYF.

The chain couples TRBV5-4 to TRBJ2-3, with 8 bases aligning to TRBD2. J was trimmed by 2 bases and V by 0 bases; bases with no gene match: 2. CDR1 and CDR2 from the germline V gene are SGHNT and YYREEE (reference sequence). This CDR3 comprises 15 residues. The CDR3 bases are TGTGCCAGCAGCTTGGCGGGGGGGGTCACAGATACGCAGTATTTT. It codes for CASSLAGGVTDTQYF.

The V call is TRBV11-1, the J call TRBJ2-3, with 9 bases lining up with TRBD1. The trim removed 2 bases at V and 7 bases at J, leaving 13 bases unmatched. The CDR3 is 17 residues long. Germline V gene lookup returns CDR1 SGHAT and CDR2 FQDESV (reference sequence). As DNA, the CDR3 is TGTGCCAGCAGCTTAAGGTTGGGGACAGGGACCACGTATACGCAGTATTTT. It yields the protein CASSLRLGTGTTYTQYF.

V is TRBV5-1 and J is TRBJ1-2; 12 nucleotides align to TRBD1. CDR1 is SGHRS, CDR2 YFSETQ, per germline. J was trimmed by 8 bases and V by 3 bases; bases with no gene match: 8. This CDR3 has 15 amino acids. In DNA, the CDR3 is TGCGCCAGCAGCTCGGACCCCGGGACAGGGGGCGGCTACACCTTC. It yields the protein CASSSDPGTGGGYTF.

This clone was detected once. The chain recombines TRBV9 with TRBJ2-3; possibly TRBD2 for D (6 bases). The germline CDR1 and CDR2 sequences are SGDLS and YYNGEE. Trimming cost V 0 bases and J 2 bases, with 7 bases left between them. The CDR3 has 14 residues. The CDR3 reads CASSVGGVTDTQYF. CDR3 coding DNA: TGTGCCAGCAGCGTAGGGGGGGTCACAGATACGCAGTATTTT.

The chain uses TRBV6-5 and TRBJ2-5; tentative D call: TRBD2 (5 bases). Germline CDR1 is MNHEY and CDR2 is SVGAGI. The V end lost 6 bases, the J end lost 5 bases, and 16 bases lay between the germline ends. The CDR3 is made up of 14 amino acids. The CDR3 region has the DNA TGTGCCAGCAGAGGTTCCGTTTGGGAGGAGACCCAGTACTTC. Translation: CASRGSVWEETQYF.

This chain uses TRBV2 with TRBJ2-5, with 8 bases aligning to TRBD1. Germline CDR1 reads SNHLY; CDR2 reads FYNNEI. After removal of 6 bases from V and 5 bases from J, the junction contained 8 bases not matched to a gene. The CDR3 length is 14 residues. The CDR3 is CASRVDRAGETQYF. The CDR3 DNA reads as TGTGCCAGCAGAGTGGACAGGGCCGGGGAGACCCAGTACTTC.

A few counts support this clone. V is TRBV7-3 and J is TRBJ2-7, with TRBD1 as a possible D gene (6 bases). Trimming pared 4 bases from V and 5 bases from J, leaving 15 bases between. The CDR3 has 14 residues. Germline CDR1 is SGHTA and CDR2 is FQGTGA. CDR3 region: CASSSSGATHEQYF. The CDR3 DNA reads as TGTGCCAGCAGCTCCTCAGGGGCGACGCACGAGCAGTACTTC.

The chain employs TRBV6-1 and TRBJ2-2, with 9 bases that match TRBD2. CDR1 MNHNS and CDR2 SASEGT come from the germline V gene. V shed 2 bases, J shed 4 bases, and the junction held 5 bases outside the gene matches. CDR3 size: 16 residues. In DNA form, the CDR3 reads TGTGCCAGCAGTGAATTACTAGCGGGCCTCACCGGGGAGCTGTTTTTT. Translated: CASSELLAGLTGELFF.

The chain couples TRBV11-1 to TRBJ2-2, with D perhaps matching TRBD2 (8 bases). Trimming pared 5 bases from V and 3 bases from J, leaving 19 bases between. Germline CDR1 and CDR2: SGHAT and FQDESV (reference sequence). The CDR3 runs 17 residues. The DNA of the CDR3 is TGTGCCAGCAGCCCCGGGGTAGCGGGGACAGACACCGGGGAGCTGTTTTTT. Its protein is CASSPGVAGTDTGELFF.

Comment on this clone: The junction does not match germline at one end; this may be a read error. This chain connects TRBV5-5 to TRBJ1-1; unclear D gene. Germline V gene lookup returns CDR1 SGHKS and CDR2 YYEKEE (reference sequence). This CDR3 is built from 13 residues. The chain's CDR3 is CASGFGSDTEAFF. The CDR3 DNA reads TGTGCCAGCGGCTTTGGATCGGACACTGAAGCTTTCTTT.

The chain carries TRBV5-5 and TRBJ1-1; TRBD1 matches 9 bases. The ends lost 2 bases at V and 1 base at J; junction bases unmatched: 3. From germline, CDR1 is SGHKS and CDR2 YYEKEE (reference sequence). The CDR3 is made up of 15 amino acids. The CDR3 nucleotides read TGTGCCAGCAGCTTAACAGGGGGCCCGAACACTGAAGCTTTCTTT. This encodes CASSLTGGPNTEAFF.

CDR3 sequence: CSVSVAPGTGELFF. The CDR3 coding sequence is TGCAGCGTTTCGGTAGCCCCGGGGACCGGGGAGCTGTTTTTT. The rearrangement uses TRBV29-1 and TRBJ2-2; a weak D match, TRBD2 (5 bases). Germline-derived CDR1 and CDR2 are SQVTM and ANQGSEA. The V end lost 5 bases, the J end lost 5 bases, and 15 bases lay between the germline ends. CDR3 length equals 14 residues.

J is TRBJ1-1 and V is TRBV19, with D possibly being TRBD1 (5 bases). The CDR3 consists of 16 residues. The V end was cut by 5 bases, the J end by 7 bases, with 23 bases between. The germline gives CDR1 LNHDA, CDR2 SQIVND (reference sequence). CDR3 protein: CASSAGPFKAPIEAFF. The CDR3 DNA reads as TGTGCCAGTAGTGCGGGACCCTTTAAGGCACCGATTGAAGCTTTCTTT.

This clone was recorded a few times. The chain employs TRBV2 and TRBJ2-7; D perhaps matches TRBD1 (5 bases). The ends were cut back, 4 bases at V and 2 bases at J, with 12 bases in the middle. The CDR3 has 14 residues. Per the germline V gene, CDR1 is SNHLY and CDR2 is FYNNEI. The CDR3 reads CASSGGSRAYEQYF. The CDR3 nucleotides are TGTGCCAGCAGTGGGGGCTCCCGCGCCTACGAGCAGTACTTC.

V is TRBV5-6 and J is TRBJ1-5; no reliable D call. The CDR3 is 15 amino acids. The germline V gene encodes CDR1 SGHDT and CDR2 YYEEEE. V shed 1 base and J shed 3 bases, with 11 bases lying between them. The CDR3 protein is CASSLYGDSNQPQHF. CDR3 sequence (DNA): TGTGCCAGCAGCTTGTACGGGGATTCCAATCAGCCCCAGCATTTT.

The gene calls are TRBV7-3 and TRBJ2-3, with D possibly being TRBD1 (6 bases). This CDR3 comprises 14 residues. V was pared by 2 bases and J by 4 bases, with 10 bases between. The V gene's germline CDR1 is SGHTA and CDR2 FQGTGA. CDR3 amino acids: CASSLLQGADTQYF. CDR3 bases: TGTGCCAGCAGCTTATTACAGGGCGCAGATACGCAGTATTTT.

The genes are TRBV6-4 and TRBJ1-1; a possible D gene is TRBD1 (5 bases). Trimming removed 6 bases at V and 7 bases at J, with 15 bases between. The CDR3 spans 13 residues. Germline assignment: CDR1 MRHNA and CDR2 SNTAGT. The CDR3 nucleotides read TGTGCCAGCAGGGCCTGGGGGTACAGTGAAGCTTTCTTT. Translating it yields CASRAWGYSEAFF.

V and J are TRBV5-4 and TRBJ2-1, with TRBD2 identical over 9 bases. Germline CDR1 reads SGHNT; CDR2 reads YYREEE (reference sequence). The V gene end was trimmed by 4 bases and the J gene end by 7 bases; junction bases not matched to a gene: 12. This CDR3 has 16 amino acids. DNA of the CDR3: TGTGCCAGCAGCCTCCCCTTAGCGGGGGATTTGAATGAGCAGTTCTTC. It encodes CASSLPLAGDLNEQFF. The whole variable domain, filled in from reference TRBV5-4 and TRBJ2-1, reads ETGVTQSPTHLIKTRGQQVTLRCSSQSGHNTVSWYQQALGQGPQFIFQYYREEENGRGNFPPRFSGLQFPNYSSELNVNALELDDSALYLCASSLPLAGDLNEQFFGPGTRLTVL.

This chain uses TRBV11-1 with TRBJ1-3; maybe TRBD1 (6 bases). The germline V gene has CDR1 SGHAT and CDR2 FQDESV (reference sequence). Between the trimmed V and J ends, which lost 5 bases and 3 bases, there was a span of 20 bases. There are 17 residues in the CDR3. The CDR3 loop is CASSNVLQQGDGNTIYF. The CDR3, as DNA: TGTGCCAGCAGCAATGTCCTCCAACAGGGTGATGGAAACACCATATATTTT. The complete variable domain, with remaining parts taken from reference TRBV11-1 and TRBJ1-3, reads EAEVAQSPRYKITEKSQAVAFWCDPISGHATLYWYRQILGQGPELLVQFQDESVVDDSQLPKDRFSAERLKGVDSTLKIQPAELGDSAMYLCASSNVLQQGDGNTIYFGEGSWLTVV.